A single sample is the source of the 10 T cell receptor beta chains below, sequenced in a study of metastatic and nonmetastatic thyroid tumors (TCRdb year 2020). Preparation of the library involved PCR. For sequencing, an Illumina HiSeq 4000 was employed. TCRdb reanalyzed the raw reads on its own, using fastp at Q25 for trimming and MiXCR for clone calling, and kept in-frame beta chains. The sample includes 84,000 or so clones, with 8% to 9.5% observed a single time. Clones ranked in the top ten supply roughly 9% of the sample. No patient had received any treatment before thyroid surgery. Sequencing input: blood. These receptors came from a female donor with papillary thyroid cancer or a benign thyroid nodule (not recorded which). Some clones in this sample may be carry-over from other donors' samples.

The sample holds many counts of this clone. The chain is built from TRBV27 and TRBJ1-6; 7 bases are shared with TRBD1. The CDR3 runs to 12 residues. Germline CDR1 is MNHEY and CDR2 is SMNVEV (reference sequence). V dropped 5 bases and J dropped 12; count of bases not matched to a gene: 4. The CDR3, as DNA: TGTGCCAGCAGTAACGACAGGGAACCCCTCCACTTT. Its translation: CASSNDREPLHF.

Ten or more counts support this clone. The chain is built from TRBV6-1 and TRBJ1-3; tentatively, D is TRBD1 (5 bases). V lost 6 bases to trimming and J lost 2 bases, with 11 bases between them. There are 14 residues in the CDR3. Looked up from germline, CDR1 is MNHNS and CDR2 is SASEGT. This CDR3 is CASSYWGTGNTIYF. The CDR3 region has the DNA TGTGCCAGCAGCTATTGGGGGACTGGAAACACCATATATTTT.

CDR3 in amino acids: CASHPRMGLQETQYF. CDR3 DNA: TGTGCCAGTCATCCCAGGATGGGTCTCCAAGAGACCCAGTACTTC. J is TRBJ2-5 and V is TRBV5-5; D is unclear. This CDR3 has 15 amino acids. Germline V CDR1 and CDR2: SGHKS, YYEKEE (reference sequence). V lost 8 bases, J lost 1 base, and 18 bases lay in between.

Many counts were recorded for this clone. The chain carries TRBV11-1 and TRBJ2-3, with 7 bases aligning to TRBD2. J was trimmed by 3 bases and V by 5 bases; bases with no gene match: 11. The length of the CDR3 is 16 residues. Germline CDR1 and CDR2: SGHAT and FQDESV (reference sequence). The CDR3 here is CASSPWGGERTDTQYF. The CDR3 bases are TGTGCCAGCAGCCCCTGGGGGGGGGAGAGGACAGATACGCAGTATTTT.

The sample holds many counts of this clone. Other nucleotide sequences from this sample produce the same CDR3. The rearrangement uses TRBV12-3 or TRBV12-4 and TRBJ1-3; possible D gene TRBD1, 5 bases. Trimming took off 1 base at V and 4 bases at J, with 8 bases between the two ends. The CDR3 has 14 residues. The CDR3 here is CASSLGGSGNTIYF. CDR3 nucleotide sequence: TGTGCCAGCAGTTTAGGGGGGTCGGGAAACACCATATATTTT.

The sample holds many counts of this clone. In nucleotides, the CDR3 is TGCAGTGCTAACTTTCAGGGGGATACTGAAGCTTTCTTT. Translation: CSANFQGDTEAFF. The chain couples TRBV20-1 to TRBJ1-1, with TRBD1 matching over 7 bases. This CDR3 is built from 13 residues. Trimming cost V 4 bases and J 5 bases; bases outside gene matches: 7. Germline V gene lookup returns CDR1 DFQATT and CDR2 SNEGSKA (reference sequence).

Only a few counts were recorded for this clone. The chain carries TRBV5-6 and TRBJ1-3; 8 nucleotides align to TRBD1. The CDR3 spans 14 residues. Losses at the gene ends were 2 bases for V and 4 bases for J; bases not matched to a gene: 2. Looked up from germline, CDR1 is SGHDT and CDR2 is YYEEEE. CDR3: CASSFRDRGNTIYF. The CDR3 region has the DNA TGTGCCAGCAGCTTCCGGGACAGGGGAAACACCATATATTTT.

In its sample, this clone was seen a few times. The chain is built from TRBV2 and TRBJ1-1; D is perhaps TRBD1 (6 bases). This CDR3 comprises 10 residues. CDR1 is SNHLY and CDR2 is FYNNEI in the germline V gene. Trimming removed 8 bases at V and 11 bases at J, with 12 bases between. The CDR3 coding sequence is TGTGCCAGCTCGGGACATTCGGCTTTCTTT. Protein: CASSGHSAFF. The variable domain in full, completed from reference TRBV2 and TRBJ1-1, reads EPEVTQTPSHQVTQMGQEVILRCVPISNHLYFYWYRQILGQKVEFLVSFYNNEISEKSEIFDDQFSVERPDGSNFTLKIRSTKLEDSAMYFCASSGHSAFFGQGTRLTVV.

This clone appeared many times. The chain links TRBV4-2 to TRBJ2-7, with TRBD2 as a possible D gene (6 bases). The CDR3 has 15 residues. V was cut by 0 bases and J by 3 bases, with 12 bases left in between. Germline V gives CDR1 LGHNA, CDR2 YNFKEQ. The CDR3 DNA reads TGTGCCAGCAGCCAAGACCGGGACTCCAGCTACGAGCAGTACTTC. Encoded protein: CASSQDRDSSYEQYF.

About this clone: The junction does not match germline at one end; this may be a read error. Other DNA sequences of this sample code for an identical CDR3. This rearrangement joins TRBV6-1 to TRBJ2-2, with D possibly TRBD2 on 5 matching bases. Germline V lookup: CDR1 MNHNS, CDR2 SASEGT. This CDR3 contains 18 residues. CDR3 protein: CASSEGPPGGGYTGELFF. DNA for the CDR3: TGTGCCAGCAGTGAGGGCCCGCCAGGTGGCGGGTACACCGGGGAGCTTTTTTTT.